These 25 T cell receptor beta chains came from one sample sequenced in a study of T cells in Graves' hyperthyroidism and ophthalmopathy. RNA transcripts yielded amplified TCR beta CDR3 regions. The HTBI primer set served for first-round RT-PCR of the TCR CDR3. TCRdb used MiXCR to reprocess the multiplex PCR reads, holding one entry per CDR3 protein. The profile shows about 160,000 distinct CDR3 sequences, approximately 9% of them singletons. The specimen was blood. These receptor sequences come from a woman younger than 35 with Graves' hyperthyroidism that later progressed to Graves' ophthalmopathy.

In its sample, this clonotype was seen a few times. The chain links TRBV11-2 to TRBJ1-6; D gene ambiguous. V lost 4 bases, J lost 8 bases, and 12 bases lay in between. Germline-derived CDR1 and CDR2 are SGHAT and FQNNGV. The CDR3 consists of 14 residues. The CDR3 loop reads CASSSLGMDSPLHF. CDR3 nucleotide sequence: TGTGCCAGCAGCTCGCTGGGGATGGATTCACCCCTCCACTTT. Full variable domain (outside the CDR3, taken from reference TRBV11-2 and TRBJ1-6): EAGVAQSPRYKIIEKRQSVAFWCNPISGHATLYWYQQILGQGPKLLIQFQNNGVVDDSQLPKDRFSAERLKGVDSTLKIQPAKLEDSAVYLCASSSLGMDSPLHFGNGTRLTVT.

Ten or more counts support this clonotype. The V and J genes are TRBV4-1 and TRBJ1-2; possible D gene TRBD1, 5 bases. V dropped 0 bases and J dropped 2 bases, with 13 bases sitting between them. Germline V gene data show CDR1 as MGHRA and CDR2 as YSYEKL. This CDR3 has 16 amino acids. This CDR3 reads CASSQDYPRTNYGYTF. The CDR3 nucleotides read TGCGCCAGCAGCCAAGATTACCCGAGGACAAACTATGGCTACACCTTC.

Ten or more counts support this clonotype. The chain links TRBV2 to TRBJ2-5; TRBD1 is a possible D gene (6 bases). Per the germline V gene, CDR1 is SNHLY and CDR2 is FYNNEI. CDR3 length equals 12 residues. V lost 8 bases and J lost 6, with 13 bases in between. The CDR3 reads CASLKGDKTQYF. CDR3 DNA: TGTGCCAGCCTCAAGGGGGATAAGACCCAGTACTTC.

This clonotype turned up a few times. The chain links TRBV6-1 to TRBJ1-1, with TRBD1 matching over 11 bases. The CDR3 has 18 amino acids. Germline CDR1 MNHNS, CDR2 SASEGT. Trimming at V came to 5 bases and at J to 0 bases, leaving 11 bases not matched to a gene. The CDR3 DNA sequence: TGTGCCAGCAGTTCCTCCTGGGGACAGGGGGGCATGAACACTGAAGCTTTCTTT. This sequence encodes CASSSSWGQGGMNTEAFF.

This clonotype was counted ten times or more. CDR3 nucleotides: TGTGCCAGCAGCCCATTCGCGTTCACAGACACTGAAGCTTTCTTT. Translation gives CASSPFAFTDTEAFF. The chain employs TRBV11-2 and TRBJ1-1, with D hard to call. There are 15 residues in the CDR3. Germline V gene data show CDR1 as SGHAT and CDR2 as FQNNGV. V lost 5 bases and J 3 bases, leaving 16 bases between the germline ends.

This clonotype came up a few times. J is TRBJ2-5 and V is TRBV27; D is unresolved. Germline V lookup: CDR1 MNHEY, CDR2 SMNVEV (reference sequence). The V gene lost 6 bases and the J gene lost 0 bases, with 8 bases spanning the gap. CDR3 length: 13 residues. This chain's CDR3 is CASRGVYQETQYF. The DNA of the CDR3 is TGTGCCAGCAGAGGTGTGTACCAAGAGACCCAGTACTTC.

Ten or more counts support this clonotype. The V gene is TRBV19, the J gene TRBJ2-2; D tentatively fits TRBD1 or TRBD2 (5 bases each). V dropped 1 base and J dropped 2 bases, with 17 bases sitting between them. The CDR3 totals 18 residues. The germline V gene encodes CDR1 LNHDA and CDR2 SQIVND (reference sequence). CDR3 protein: CASSIVSFGGPNTGELFF. The DNA of the CDR3 is TGTGCCAGTAGTATAGTCTCCTTTGGGGGACCAAACACCGGGGAGCTGTTTTTT.

This clonotype was seen many times. This sequence joins TRBV6-6 and TRBJ2-3; a weak D match, TRBD2 (5 bases). CDR3 length equals 16 residues. CDR1 MNHNY and CDR2 SVGAGI come from the germline V gene (reference sequence). Deletions cut 2 bases from V and 4 bases from J, with 16 bases between. CDR3: CASSYGYTGKADTQYF. The CDR3 DNA sequence: TGTGCCAGCAGTTACGGTTATACGGGGAAGGCAGATACGCAGTATTTT.

The V gene is TRBV6-1, the J gene TRBJ2-1; TRBD1 matches 9 bases. The trim removed 4 bases at V and 1 base at J, leaving 2 bases unmatched. The CDR3 spans 15 residues. Germline V gene lookup returns CDR1 MNHNS and CDR2 SASEGT. The chain's CDR3 is CASSATGGSYNEQFF. As DNA, the CDR3 is TGTGCCAGCAGTGCGACAGGGGGGTCCTACAATGAGCAGTTCTTC.

This clonotype was counted only a few times. The chain links TRBV18 to TRBJ2-1; maybe TRBD1 (6 bases). With 3 bases removed from V and 15 bases from J, the gap between germline ends came to 21 bases. Germline CDR1 is KGHSH and CDR2 is LQKENI. There are 14 residues in the CDR3. CDR3 residues: CASSPERDTSIGFF. Written as DNA, the CDR3 is TGTGCCAGCTCACCGGAACGGGACACTTCGATCGGGTTCTTC.

This clonotype came up a few times. The V call is TRBV19, the J call TRBJ2-7; D might be TRBD2 (5 bases). This CDR3 is 15 amino acids long. Trimming cost V 3 bases and J 4 bases, with 16 bases left between them. Germline V CDR1 and CDR2: LNHDA, SQIVND (reference sequence). In nucleotides, the CDR3 is TGTGCCAGTAGTATTTTCGAGGACGGGATTTACGAGCAGTACTTC. Protein product: CASSIFEDGIYEQYF.

This clonotype was recorded a few times. This chain links TRBV4-1 with TRBJ1-4; TRBD1 aligns across 9 bases. The CDR3 has 15 amino acids. Germline trimming cut 3 bases from V and 7 bases from J; bases unmatched to any gene: 6. The germline V gene has CDR1 MGHRA and CDR2 YSYEKL. The CDR3 loop is CASSHRDRDFEKLFF. CDR3 DNA: TGCGCCAGCAGCCACCGGGACAGGGATTTTGAAAAACTGTTTTTT.

At least ten counts were recorded for this clonotype. This rearrangement joins TRBV7-3 to TRBJ2-1, with TRBD2 matching over 10 bases. Germline CDR1 SGHTA, CDR2 FQGTGA. The junction had 6 bases not matched to a gene; V was cut back by 4 bases and J by 6 bases. The CDR3 sequence is 15 residues long. The CDR3 DNA sequence: TGTGCCAGCAGCTCCGGGACTAGCGAGGTCAATGAGCAGTTCTTC. Translated, it gives CASSSGTSEVNEQFF.

This clonotype has a count of ten or more. The chain couples TRBV6-1 to TRBJ1-2, with D perhaps matching TRBD1 (5 bases). The V end was cut by 10 bases, the J end by 3 bases, with 24 bases between. The CDR3 runs to 16 residues. Germline V gives CDR1 MNHNS, CDR2 SASEGT. CDR3: CATRTGGSSRHYGYTF. The DNA of the CDR3 is TGTGCCACCAGAACGGGGGGTAGCAGTAGGCACTATGGCTACACCTTC.

In this sample, this clonotype turned up many times. The chain joins TRBV12-3 or TRBV12-4 to TRBJ1-3, with TRBD1 matching 11 bases. The CDR3 consists of 19 residues. V shed 4 bases, J shed 4 bases, and the junction held 15 bases outside the gene matches. The CDR3 nucleotides read TGTGCCAGCAGTTACCCGGACAGGGGGCGCGAAAAAGAGGGAAACACCATATATTTT. Protein sequence: CASSYPDRGREKEGNTIYF.

This clonotype occurred many times. The chain joins TRBV27 to TRBJ1-3, with TRBD1 matching over 11 bases. CDR3 length: 15 amino acids. Germline V CDR1 and CDR2: MNHEY, SMNVEV (reference sequence). V lost 4 bases and J lost 2; bases outside the gene matches: 1. The CDR3 DNA sequence: TGTGCCAGCAGTTGGACAGGGGGCCCTGGAAACACCATATATTTT. Amino acids: CASSWTGGPGNTIYF.

This clonotype was seen repeatedly, ten times or more. V is TRBV29-1 and J is TRBJ2-2, with 9 bases that match TRBD2. The CDR3 spans 14 residues. Per germline, CDR1 SQVTM and CDR2 ANQGSEA. Trimming removed 6 bases from V and 4 bases from J; junction bases left unmatched: 6. CDR3: CSVRGGGGTGELFF. For the CDR3, the DNA is TGCAGCGTGCGCGGGGGGGGGGGCACCGGGGAGCTGTTTTTT.

The CDR3 sequence: CASSIGQGSETQYF. The CDR3 DNA sequence: TGTGCCAGTAGTATCGGACAGGGGTCTGAGACCCAGTACTTC. The chain joins TRBV19 to TRBJ2-5; the match to TRBD1 covers 9 bases. Per germline, CDR1 LNHDA and CDR2 SQIVND (reference sequence). V dropped 3 bases and J dropped 5; count of bases not matched to a gene: 4. The length of the CDR3 is 14 residues.

This clonotype has at least ten counts. The chain links TRBV20-1 to TRBJ1-2; D is possibly TRBD1 (6 bases). This CDR3 region has 13 residues. Germline V gene sequence: CDR1 DFQATT, CDR2 SNEGSKA (reference sequence). The ends were cut back, 3 bases at V and 2 bases at J, with 10 bases in the middle. The CDR3 protein is CSARLDRNYGYTF. The CDR3 region has the DNA TGCAGTGCTAGGCTCGACAGGAACTATGGCTACACCTTC.

In this sample, this clonotype turned up many times. The gene calls are TRBV28 and TRBJ1-3; 8 bases align to TRBD1. V gave up 5 bases and J gave up 2 bases; unmatched junction bases: 8. Germline V gene lookup returns CDR1 MDHEN and CDR2 SYDVKM. The CDR3 extends over 16 amino acids. The CDR3: CASSTRTGIAGNTIYF. The CDR3 nucleotides are TGTGCCAGCAGTACGAGGACAGGGATCGCTGGAAACACCATATATTTT.

This clonotype was seen ten or more times. The V call is TRBV18, the J call TRBJ1-1, with no clear D. The CDR3 has 13 residues. CDR1 is KGHSH, CDR2 LQKENI, per germline. The V gene lost 3 bases and the J gene lost 4 bases, with 9 bases spanning the gap. The CDR3: CASSPVQRTEAFF. The DNA of the CDR3 is TGTGCCAGCTCACCTGTGCAGCGCACTGAAGCTTTCTTT.

The chain joins TRBV4-2 to TRBJ2-1; 11 bases are a match to TRBD2. The germline CDR1 and CDR2 sequences are LGHNA and YNFKEQ. There are 16 residues in the CDR3. Germline trimming cut 1 base from V and 4 bases from J; bases unmatched to any gene: 3. CDR3 loop: CASSQVGTSGYNEQFF. In nucleotides, the CDR3 is TGTGCCAGCAGCCAAGTCGGGACTAGCGGTTACAATGAGCAGTTCTTC.

The CDR3 loop reads CASSLVGDRRSYEQYF. As DNA, the CDR3 is TGTGCCAGCAGCTTGGTAGGAGACAGGAGATCCTACGAGCAGTACTTC. The V gene is TRBV5-6, the J gene TRBJ2-7, with D possibly being TRBD1 (6 bases). The CDR3 is 16 residues long. Germline loops: CDR1 SGHDT, CDR2 YYEEEE. V gave up 0 bases and J gave up 1 base, with 14 bases separating them.

This clonotype was seen a handful of times. The rearrangement joins TRBV29-1 to TRBJ2-6; perhaps TRBD2 as D (5 bases). Germline V gives CDR1 SQVTM, CDR2 ANQGSEA. The V and J ends lost 7 bases and 2 bases respectively, with 9 bases between them. This CDR3 spans 13 amino acids. CDR3 sequence (DNA): TGCAGCGCTCGGGATCCTGGGGCCAACGTCCTGACTTTC. Translated: CSARDPGANVLTF.

This chain uses TRBV25-1 with TRBJ1-6; no reliable D call. Looked up from germline, CDR1 is MGHDK and CDR2 is SYGVNS. The CDR3 contains 12 residues. V was clipped by 6 bases and J by 9 bases, with 9 bases between them. The CDR3 loop is CASRHSISPLHF. CDR3 coding DNA: TGTGCCAGCAGACACAGTATTTCACCCCTCCACTTT. The complete variable domain, with remaining parts taken from reference TRBV25-1 and TRBJ1-6, reads EADIYQTPRYLVIGTGKKITLECSQTMGHDKMYWYQQDPGMELHLIHYSYGVNSTEKGDLSSESTVSRIRTEHFPLTLESARPSHTSQYLCASRHSISPLHFGNGTRLTVT.